The rows below give T cell receptor beta chains drawn from one sample of a study of blood T cell repertoires in COVID-19. Some clones are missing from TCRdb's copy, which holds only in-frame ones; the method was immunoSEQ multiplex PCR. This table holds roughly 380,000 clones, more than 75% found once. Sequenced sample: PBMCs or T cells enriched from blood (not recorded which). The receptors come from a man aged 25 to 40 who had recovered from COVID-19. CDR3s include the opening cysteine and the closing phenylalanine or tryptophan. D genes are given only for firm matches. Where a row states a size, it is once, few, many or the class of an expanded clone; other rows omit it.

TRBV3-1/TRBV3-2,TRBD1,TRBJ1-1,many,TGTGCCAGCAGCCAAGACGCCTGGCAGGGGGCCGGCTTTGCTGAAGCTTTCTTT,CASSQDAWQGAGFAEAFF
TRBV2,TRBD1,TRBJ2-1,few,TGTGCCAGCGATAAAGGGACAGGGACGTACAATGAGCAGTTCTTC,CASDKGTGTYNEQFF
TRBV9,TRBD1,TRBJ1-1,-,TGTGCCAGCACCACGGGACAGGGGAACACTGAAGCTTTCTTT,CASTTGQGNTEAFF
TRBV6-2/TRBV6-3,TRBD2,TRBJ2-4,-,TGTGCCAGCAGTAACCCGGGACTAGCGGATCGCAAAAACATTCAGTACTTC,CASSNPGLADRKNIQYF
TRBV5-4,-,TRBJ1-1,-,TGTGCCAGCAGCTTCGGAGCGATAAACACTGAAGCTTTCTTT,CASSFGAINTEAFF
TRBV18,-,TRBJ2-3,-,TGTGCCAGCTCTCAAAGCACAGATACGCAGTATTTT,CASSQSTDTQYF
TRBV4-2,TRBD1,TRBJ1-2,-,TGTGCCAGCAGCCAGTTCCCGGACAGGGGGAACTATGGCTACACCTTC,CASSQFPDRGNYGYTF
TRBV30,-,TRBJ2-2,-,TGTGCCTGGAGCCTTCTCTCTAACACCGGGGAGCTGTTTTTT,CAWSLLSNTGELFF
TRBV6-5,TRBD1,TRBJ2-1,-,TGTGCCAGCAGCCGCTACAGGGGTGATGAGCAGTTCTTC,CASSRYRGDEQFF
TRBV10-1,TRBD1,TRBJ1-2,-,TGCGCCAGCAGTGATGGGGACAGGGCGCCCGTGGACGGCTACACCTTC,CASSDGDRAPVDGYTF
TRBV12-3/TRBV12-4,TRBD1,TRBJ1-1,-,TGTGCCAGCAACAATGACAGGGTCGCTGAAGCTTTCTTT,CASNNDRVAEAFF
TRBV27,TRBD1,TRBJ1-5,once,TGTGCCAGCAGGACAGGGGGAGCCGGTCAGCCCCAGCATTTT,CASRTGGAGQPQHF
TRBV19,TRBD1,TRBJ1-2,-,TGTGCCAGTAGGCGGGACAGTACTGCTAACTATGGCTACACCTTC,CASRRDSTANYGYTF
TRBV10-3,-,TRBJ1-2,once,TGTGCCATCAGTGATTCACCGGACTATGGCTACACCTTC,CAISDSPDYGYTF
TRBV5-5,TRBD1,TRBJ2-2,-,TGTGCCAGCAGCGAACTGGGACAGATAAACACCGGGGAGCTGTTTTTT,CASSELGQINTGELFF
TRBV24-1,TRBD1,TRBJ2-3,-,TGTGCCACCAGTGATGAGGGGACAGGGTGGTCGTCGCAGTATTTT,CATSDEGTGWSSQYF
TRBV12-5,-,TRBJ1-5,-,TGTGCTAGTGGTTTGGTGGTGACAGGCAGTAGCAATCAGCCCCAGCATTTT,CASGLVVTGSSNQPQHF
TRBV11-2,-,TRBJ2-7,-,TGTGCCAGCAGCTTAGGCCTCCGGAGGGAGTCATCCTACGAGCAGTACTTC,CASSLGLRRESSYEQYF
TRBV7-2,TRBD1,TRBJ1-3,-,TGTGCCAGCAGCACCCGGACAGGGGCTGGAAACACCATATATTTT,CASSTRTGAGNTIYF
TRBV11-2,-,TRBJ1-1,-,TGTGCCAGCAGCCCCTCGGTCGGCGGAATGAACACTGAAGCTTTCTTT,CASSPSVGGMNTEAFF
TRBV9,TRBD2,TRBJ2-3,-,TGTGCCAGCAGCGTAGGGCTAGCGGGGTCTTACACAGATACGCAGTATTTT,CASSVGLAGSYTDTQYF
TRBV10-1,-,TRBJ1-2,-,TGCGCCAGCAGTGCGGGGACTAACTATGGCTACACCTTC,CASSAGTNYGYTF
TRBV7-2,-,TRBJ2-3,-,TGTGCCAGCAGCCACCGGGGTAGCGAGGTAGATACGCAGTATTTT,CASSHRGSEVDTQYF
TRBV29-1,-,TRBJ1-1,-,TGCAGCGTTGCCAGGGGTGGGATGAACACTGAAGCTTTCTTT,CSVARGGMNTEAFF